The 21 T cell receptor beta chains below were found in one sample sequenced in a study of blood T cell repertoires in COVID-19. Using immunoSEQ multiplex PCR, the repertoire was profiled, and TCRdb retains in-frame clones only, with some absent. The top ten hold roughly 2.2% of the sample, which has some 86,000 clones, around 93% seen once. Sequenced material: peripheral blood. All receptors derive from a human donor with active COVID-19. The donor label of this sample is uncertain.

CDR3 region: CASSSIRVLDSPLHF. CDR3 in DNA: TGTGCCAGCAGTTCAATCAGGGTTTTGGATTCACCCCTCCACTTT. The rearrangement uses TRBV6-5 and TRBJ1-6, with D possibly TRBD1 on 5 matching bases. This CDR3 comprises 15 residues. Germline V gene data show CDR1 as MNHEY and CDR2 as SVGAGI. Deletions cut 4 bases from V and 8 bases from J, with 15 bases between.

This chain connects TRBV18 to TRBJ2-1, with TRBD2 matching 11 bases. The trim removed 3 bases at V and 6 bases at J, leaving 13 bases unmatched. Germline V gene lookup returns CDR1 KGHSH and CDR2 LQKENI. The CDR3 is 18 amino acids. In DNA form, the CDR3 reads TGTGCCAGCTCACCTTATCAACTAGCGGGGGTCAACCGCAATGAGCAGTTCTTC. Its protein is CASSPYQLAGVNRNEQFF.

The chain uses TRBV11-2 and TRBJ2-7; 7 nucleotides align to TRBD1. The CDR3 has 14 residues. Germline loops: CDR1 SGHAT, CDR2 FQNNGV. V trimming: 0 bases; J trimming: 3 bases; junction bases outside the gene matches: 2. The CDR3: CASSLDPGGYEQYF. The CDR3 DNA sequence: TGTGCCAGCAGCTTAGATCCAGGGGGCTACGAGCAGTACTTC.

The chain recombines TRBV9 with TRBJ1-1, with a weak D call TRBD1 (6 bases). V shed 0 bases and J shed 5 bases, with 14 bases lying between them. This CDR3 is built from 15 residues. In germline, CDR1 is SGDLS, CDR2 YYNGEE. The CDR3 DNA reads as TGTGCCAGCAGCGTAGCTTCAGGGGCGGATACTGAAGCTTTCTTT. Its protein is CASSVASGADTEAFF.

The chain combines TRBV5-4 with TRBJ2-5, with 7 bases fitting TRBD1. The CDR3 has 14 amino acids. Unmatched junction bases numbered 7, after V lost 4 bases and J lost 4 bases. Germline assignment: CDR1 SGHNT and CDR2 YYREEE (reference sequence). The CDR3 DNA reads as TGTGCCAGCAGCCTACCAGACAGGGTAGAGACCCAGTACTTC. Translation: CASSLPDRVETQYF.

The genes are TRBV9 and TRBJ2-1, with a weak D call TRBD1 (6 bases). This CDR3 is built from 13 residues. From germline, CDR1 is SGDLS and CDR2 YYNGEE. Trimming removed 0 bases from V and 12 bases from J, with 13 bases in between. The CDR3 DNA reads TGTGCCAGCAGCGTAGAGGGGGTCAGCGGGCAGTTCTTC. Amino acids: CASSVEGVSGQFF.

This rearrangement joins TRBV9 to TRBJ2-3; perhaps TRBD2 as D (7 bases). Germline V gene lookup returns CDR1 SGDLS and CDR2 YYNGEE. The CDR3 spans 16 residues. V dropped 0 bases and J dropped 1 base, with 12 bases sitting between them. CDR3 in DNA: TGTGCCAGCAGCGTAGAAGGGGGGGCGGGCACAGATACGCAGTATTTT. Translating gives CASSVEGGAGTDTQYF.

This clone showed up just once. The V call is TRBV5-6, the J call TRBJ1-1; TRBD1 is a possible D gene (6 bases). Germline V gene sequence: CDR1 SGHDT, CDR2 YYEEEE. Trimming left V 3 bases short and J 6 bases short, with 18 bases between. This CDR3 is 15 amino acids long. The CDR3 bases are TGTGCCAGCAGCTCCCAAACAGGGAGAGGCGCTGAAGCTTTCTTT. The encoded protein is CASSSQTGRGAEAFF.

The rearrangement joins TRBV9 to TRBJ1-4; D gene unclear. Germline CDR1 SGDLS, CDR2 YYNGEE. The CDR3 is 14 amino acids. Trimming stripped 4 bases from V and 1 base from J, with 8 bases between. CDR3 nucleotides: TGTGCCAGCAGCCCGTACAGAACTAATGAAAAACTGTTTTTT. Protein: CASSPYRTNEKLFF.

CDR3 DNA: TGTGCCAGCAGCTCCTCGACAGGGGAAGAGACCCAGTACTTC. As protein: CASSSSTGEETQYF. The chain uses TRBV5-4 and TRBJ2-5, with TRBD1 matching 8 bases. This CDR3 is 14 amino acids long. Unmatched junction bases numbered 4, after V lost 3 bases and J lost 3 bases. Germline-derived CDR1 and CDR2 are SGHNT and YYREEE (reference sequence). Full variable domain (outside the CDR3, taken from reference TRBV5-4 and TRBJ2-5): ETGVTQSPTHLIKTRGQQVTLRCSSQSGHNTVSWYQQALGQGPQFIFQYYREEENGRGNFPPRFSGLQFPNYSSELNVNALELDDSALYLCASSSSTGEETQYFGPGTRLLVL.

V and J are TRBV6-2 or TRBV6-3 and TRBJ1-4, with 7 nucleotides matching TRBD1. Losses at the gene ends were 2 bases for V and 5 bases for J; bases not matched to a gene: 2. CDR3 length equals 14 residues. Germline loops: CDR1 MNHEY, CDR2 SVGEGT. CDR3 sequence reads: CASSYTGENEKLFF. Here the CDR3 DNA reads TGTGCCAGCAGTTACACAGGGGAGAATGAAAAACTGTTTTTT.

The genes are TRBV6-5 and TRBJ1-6; D gene unclear. From germline, CDR1 is MNHEY and CDR2 SVGAGI. Between the trimmed V and J ends, which lost 9 bases and 12 bases, there was a span of 15 bases. CDR3 size: 12 residues. The CDR3 spells CASSEGVLPLHF. CDR3 in DNA: TGTGCCAGTTCTGAGGGCGTTTTACCCCTCCACTTT.

This chain joins TRBV5-3 and TRBJ1-1; 7 nucleotides agree with TRBD1. TRBV5-3 is known as an ORF, though its function is uncertain. V shed 0 bases and J 5 bases; nucleotides not matched to a gene: 7. This CDR3 contains 15 residues. The CDR3 is CARSLASRGPTEAFF. For the CDR3, the DNA is TGTGCCAGAAGCTTGGCTTCTAGGGGGCCGACTGAAGCTTTCTTT.

CDR3 in amino acids: CASRPGQGETGELFF. The CDR3 DNA follows: TGTGCCAGCAGACCGGGACAGGGTGAGACCGGGGAGCTGTTTTTT. This sequence joins TRBV6-5 and TRBJ2-2, with 9 bases matching TRBD1. CDR1 is MNHEY, CDR2 SVGAGI, per germline. V lost 6 bases and J lost 5; bases outside the gene matches: 7. The CDR3 sequence is 15 residues long.

For this clone: One end of the junction varies from germline; a read error may be responsible. This chain joins TRBV11-2 and TRBJ1-3; tentative D call: TRBD1 (6 bases). The CDR3 is 15 residues long. CDR1 and CDR2 from the germline V gene are SGHAT and FQNNGV. The CDR3 coding sequence is TGTGCCCGCAGCGCGGACAGCAACTCTGGAAACACCATATATTTT. Its translation: CARSADSNSGNTIYF. The entire variable domain, with the rest obtained from reference TRBV11-2 and TRBJ1-3, is as follows: EAGVAQSPRYKIIEKRQSVAFWCNPISGHATLYWYQQILGQGPKLLIQFQNNGVVDDSQLPKDRFSAERLKGVDSTLKIQPAKLEDSAVYLCARSADSNSGNTIYFGEGSWLTVV.

The J gene is TRBJ1-1, the V gene TRBV10-1; perhaps TRBD1 as D (5 bases). CDR3 length equals 13 residues. Trimming removed 0 bases from V and 5 bases from J, with 7 bases in between. Germline-derived CDR1 and CDR2 are WNHNN and SYGVQD (reference sequence). CDR3 residues: CASSESGRTEAFF. DNA of the CDR3: TGCGCCAGCAGTGAGTCGGGGCGGACTGAAGCTTTCTTT.

The chain combines TRBV5-4 with TRBJ2-3; TRBD1 matches at 9 bases. There are 15 residues in the CDR3. J gave up 0 bases and V 4 bases, and 3 bases lay outside the gene matches. Germline CDR1 is SGHNT and CDR2 is YYREEE (reference sequence). CDR3 in amino acids: CASSPGTGSTDTQYF. The CDR3 DNA reads TGTGCCAGCAGCCCCGGGACAGGGAGCACAGATACGCAGTATTTT. The full variable domain, completed using reference TRBV5-4 and TRBJ2-3, is ETGVTQSPTHLIKTRGQQVTLRCSSQSGHNTVSWYQQALGQGPQFIFQYYREEENGRGNFPPRFSGLQFPNYSSELNVNALELDDSALYLCASSPGTGSTDTQYFGPGTRLTVL.

The J gene is TRBJ2-1, the V gene TRBV7-6; 10 bases match TRBD1. With 5 bases clipped from V and 8 bases from J, the junction kept 3 bases outside the gene matches. Germline V CDR1 and CDR2: SGHVS, FNYEAQ. The CDR3 extends over 13 amino acids. The CDR3 DNA reads as TGTGCCAGCAGCAAGACAGGGGGCGATGAGCAGTTCTTC. This gives the protein CASSKTGGDEQFF.

V gene TRBV19 combines with J gene TRBJ1-5; possible D gene TRBD1, 6 bases. V was shortened by 2 bases and J by 11 bases, with 25 bases between the two germline ends. The CDR3 has 17 amino acids. Germline values: CDR1 LNHDA, CDR2 SQIVND (reference sequence). CDR3 region: CASSIPQGRGKMWSQHF. The CDR3 DNA sequence: TGTGCCAGTAGTATACCCCAGGGGCGGGGGAAGATGTGGTCCCAGCATTTT.

The chain combines TRBV7-6 with TRBJ1-2, with a tentative D call TRBD1 (5 bases). The germline V gene has CDR1 SGHVS and CDR2 FNYEAQ. V lost 5 bases to trimming and J lost 4 bases, with 11 bases between them. The CDR3 has 13 residues. The CDR3 DNA is TGTGCCAGCAGCCCTGGACAAGTCTATGGCTACACCTTC. Translating gives CASSPGQVYGYTF.

V and J are TRBV23-1 and TRBJ2-2, with TRBD1 matching 8 bases. Being an ORF, TRBV23-1 has a function that is uncertain. The CDR3 length is 14 residues. V shed 7 bases and J 4 bases; nucleotides not matched to a gene: 5. The CDR3 nucleotides read TGCGCCAGCACTCCGCAGGGGGCCACCGGGGAGCTGTTTTTT. It yields the protein CASTPQGATGELFF.